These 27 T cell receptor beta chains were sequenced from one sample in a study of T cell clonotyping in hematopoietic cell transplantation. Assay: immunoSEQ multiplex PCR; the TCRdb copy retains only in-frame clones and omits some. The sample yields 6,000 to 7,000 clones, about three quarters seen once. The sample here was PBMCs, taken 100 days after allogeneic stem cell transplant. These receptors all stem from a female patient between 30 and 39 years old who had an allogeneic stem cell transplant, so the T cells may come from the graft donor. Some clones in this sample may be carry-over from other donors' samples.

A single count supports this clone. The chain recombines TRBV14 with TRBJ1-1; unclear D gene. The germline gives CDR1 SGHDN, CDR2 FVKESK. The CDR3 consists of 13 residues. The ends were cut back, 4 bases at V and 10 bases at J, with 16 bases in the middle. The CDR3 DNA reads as TGTGCCAGCAGCCCAGATTTGGATGCGGGAGCTTTCTTT. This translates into CASSPDLDAGAFF.

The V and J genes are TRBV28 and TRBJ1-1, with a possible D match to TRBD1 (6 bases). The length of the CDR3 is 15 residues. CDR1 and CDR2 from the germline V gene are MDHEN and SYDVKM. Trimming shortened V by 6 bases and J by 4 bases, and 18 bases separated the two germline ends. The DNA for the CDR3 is TGTGCCAGCAGCCCCCCCCAGGGGTTGGGCACTGAAGCTTTCTTT. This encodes CASSPPQGLGTEAFF.

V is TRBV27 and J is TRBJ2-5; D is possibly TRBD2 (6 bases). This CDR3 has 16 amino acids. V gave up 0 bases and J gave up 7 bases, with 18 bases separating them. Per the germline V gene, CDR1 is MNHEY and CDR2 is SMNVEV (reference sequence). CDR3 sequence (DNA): TGTGCCAGCAGTTTATCCCGCGGGGCCGGCGCGGGGACCCAGTACTTC. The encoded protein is CASSLSRGAGAGTQYF.

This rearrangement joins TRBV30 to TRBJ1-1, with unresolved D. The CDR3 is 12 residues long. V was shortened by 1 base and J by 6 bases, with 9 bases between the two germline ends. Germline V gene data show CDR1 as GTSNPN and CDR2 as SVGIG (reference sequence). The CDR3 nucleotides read TGTGCCTGGAGTGAATGGGTGTCTGAAGCTTTCTTT. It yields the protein CAWSEWVSEAFF.

This chain's CDR3 is CASSRRTGNTGELFF. CDR3 bases: TGTGCCAGCAGCCGTCGGACAGGAAACACCGGGGAGCTGTTTTTT. V gene TRBV4-2 combines with J gene TRBJ2-2; 7 bases map to TRBD1. CDR1 is LGHNA and CDR2 is YNFKEQ in the germline V gene. The CDR3 consists of 15 residues. The V gene end was trimmed by 4 bases and the J gene end by 2 bases; junction bases not matched to a gene: 4.

The CDR3 loop reads CASSEGGGANVLTF. The CDR3 DNA reads TGTGCCAGCAGTGAAGGGGGTGGGGCCAACGTCCTGACTTTC. The chain employs TRBV6-4 and TRBJ2-6; possibly TRBD1 for D (6 bases). The germline V gene has CDR1 MRHNA and CDR2 SNTAGT. Trimming pared 3 bases from V and 3 bases from J, leaving 6 bases between. The CDR3 is 14 residues long.

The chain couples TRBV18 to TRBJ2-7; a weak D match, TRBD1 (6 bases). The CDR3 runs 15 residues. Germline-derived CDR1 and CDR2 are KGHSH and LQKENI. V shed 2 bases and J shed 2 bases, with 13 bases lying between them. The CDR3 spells CASSPRQATTYEQYF. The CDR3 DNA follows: TGTGCCAGCTCACCAAGACAGGCGACTACCTACGAGCAGTACTTC.

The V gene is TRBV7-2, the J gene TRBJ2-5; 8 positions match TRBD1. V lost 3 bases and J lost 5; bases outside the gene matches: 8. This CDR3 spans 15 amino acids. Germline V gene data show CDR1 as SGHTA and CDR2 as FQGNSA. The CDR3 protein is CASSLTGQARETQYF. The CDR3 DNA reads TGTGCCAGCAGCTTGACGGGACAGGCCCGGGAGACCCAGTACTTC.

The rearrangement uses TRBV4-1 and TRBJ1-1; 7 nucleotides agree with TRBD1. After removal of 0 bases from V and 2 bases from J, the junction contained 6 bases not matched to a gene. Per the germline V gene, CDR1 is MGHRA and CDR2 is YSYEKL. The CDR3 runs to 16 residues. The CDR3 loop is CASSQERAGGNTEAFF. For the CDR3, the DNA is TGCGCCAGCAGCCAAGAAAGAGCAGGGGGAAACACTGAAGCTTTCTTT.

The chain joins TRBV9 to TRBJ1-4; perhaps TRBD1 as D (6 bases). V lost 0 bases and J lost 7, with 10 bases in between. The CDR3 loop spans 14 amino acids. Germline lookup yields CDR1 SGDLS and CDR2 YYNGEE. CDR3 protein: CASSVGGGSEKLFF. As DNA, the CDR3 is TGTGCCAGCAGCGTAGGAGGGGGGAGTGAAAAACTGTTTTTT.

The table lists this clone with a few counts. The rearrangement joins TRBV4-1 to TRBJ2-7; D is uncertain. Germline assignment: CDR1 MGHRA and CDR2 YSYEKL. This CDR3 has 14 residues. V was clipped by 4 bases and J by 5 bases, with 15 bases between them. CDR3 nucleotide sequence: TGCGCCAGCAGCCTCAGACCCTCGGTGGACGAGCAGTACTTC. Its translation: CASSLRPSVDEQYF.

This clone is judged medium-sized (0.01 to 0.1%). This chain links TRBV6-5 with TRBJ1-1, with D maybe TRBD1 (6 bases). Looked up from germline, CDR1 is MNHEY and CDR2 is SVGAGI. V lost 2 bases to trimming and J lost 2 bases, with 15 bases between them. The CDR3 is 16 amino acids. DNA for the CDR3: TGTGCCAGCAGTTACCTCATTACAGGGCCTAACACTGAAGCTTTCTTT. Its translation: CASSYLITGPNTEAFF.

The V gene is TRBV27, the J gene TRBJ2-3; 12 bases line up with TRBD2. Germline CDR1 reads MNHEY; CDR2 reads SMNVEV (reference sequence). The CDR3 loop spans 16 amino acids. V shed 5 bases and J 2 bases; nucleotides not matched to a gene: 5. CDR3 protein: CASSPRLAGATDTQYF. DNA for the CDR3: TGTGCCAGCAGTCCACGACTAGCGGGGGCCACAGATACGCAGTATTTT.

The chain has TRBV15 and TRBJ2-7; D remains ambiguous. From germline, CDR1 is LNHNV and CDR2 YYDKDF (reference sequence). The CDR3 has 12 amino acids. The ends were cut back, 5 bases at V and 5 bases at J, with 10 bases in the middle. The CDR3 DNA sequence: TGTGCCACCAGCGGAGTTAGGAACGAGCAGTACTTC. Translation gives CATSGVRNEQYF.

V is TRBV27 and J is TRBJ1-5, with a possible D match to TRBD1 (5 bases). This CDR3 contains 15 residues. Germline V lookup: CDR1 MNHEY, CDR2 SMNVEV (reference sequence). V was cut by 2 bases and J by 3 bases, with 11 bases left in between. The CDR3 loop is CASSLGAGFNQPQHF. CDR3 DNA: TGTGCCAGCAGTTTAGGGGCCGGATTCAATCAGCCCCAGCATTTT.

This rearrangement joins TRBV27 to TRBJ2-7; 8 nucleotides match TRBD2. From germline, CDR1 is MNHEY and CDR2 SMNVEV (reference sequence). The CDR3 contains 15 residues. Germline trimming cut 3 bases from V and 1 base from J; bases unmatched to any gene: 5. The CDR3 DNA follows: TGTGCCAGCAGTTTTAGCGGGGCTGGATCCTACGAGCAGTACTTC. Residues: CASSFSGAGSYEQYF.

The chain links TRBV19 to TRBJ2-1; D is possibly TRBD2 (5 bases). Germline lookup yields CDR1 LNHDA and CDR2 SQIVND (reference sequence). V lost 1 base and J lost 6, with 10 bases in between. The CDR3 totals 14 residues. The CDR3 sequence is CASSIGADSNEQFF. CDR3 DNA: TGTGCCAGTAGTATAGGGGCGGACTCCAATGAGCAGTTCTTC.

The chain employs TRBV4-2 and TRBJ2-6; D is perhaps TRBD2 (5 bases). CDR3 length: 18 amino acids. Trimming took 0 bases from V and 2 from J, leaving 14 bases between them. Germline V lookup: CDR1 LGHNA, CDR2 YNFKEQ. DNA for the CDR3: TGTGCCAGCAGCCAAGACTGGACGAGGGTCGCTGGGGCCAACGTCCTGACTTTC. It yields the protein CASSQDWTRVAGANVLTF.

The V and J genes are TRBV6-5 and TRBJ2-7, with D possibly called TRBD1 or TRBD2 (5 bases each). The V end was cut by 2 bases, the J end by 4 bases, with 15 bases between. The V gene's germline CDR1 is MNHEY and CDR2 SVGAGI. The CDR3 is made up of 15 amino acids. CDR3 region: CASSYGGSVDYEQYF. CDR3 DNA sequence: TGTGCCAGCAGTTACGGGGGTTCCGTGGATTACGAGCAGTACTTC.

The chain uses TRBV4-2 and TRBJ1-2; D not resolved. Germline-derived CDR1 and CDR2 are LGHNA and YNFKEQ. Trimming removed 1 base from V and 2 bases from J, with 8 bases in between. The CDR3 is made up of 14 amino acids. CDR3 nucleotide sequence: TGTGCCAGCAGCCAAGGGCCAGACAACTATGGCTACACCTTC. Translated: CASSQGPDNYGYTF.

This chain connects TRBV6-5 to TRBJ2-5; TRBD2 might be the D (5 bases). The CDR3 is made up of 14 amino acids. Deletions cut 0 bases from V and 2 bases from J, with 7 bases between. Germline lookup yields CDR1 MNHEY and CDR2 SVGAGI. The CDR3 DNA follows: TGTGCCAGCAGTTACTCCGGGGAGCAAGAGACCCAGTACTTC. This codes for CASSYSGEQETQYF.

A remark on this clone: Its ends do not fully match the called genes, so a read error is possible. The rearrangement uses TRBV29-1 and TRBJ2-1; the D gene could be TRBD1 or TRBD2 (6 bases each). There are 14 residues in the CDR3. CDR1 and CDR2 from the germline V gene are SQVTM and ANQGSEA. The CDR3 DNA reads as TGCAGCGCCCTTGACGCTCTAGGAGGGGGTTTGGAGGTCTTC. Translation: CSALDALGGGLEVF.

The DNA of the CDR3 is TGTGCCACCCTAATGGCGGGGGGCAAACTCCTCGAGCAGTACTTC. It encodes CATLMAGGKLLEQYF. The chain couples TRBV2 to TRBJ2-7; 8 nucleotides agree with TRBD2. The CDR3 has 15 residues. V shed 10 bases, J shed 6 bases, and the junction held 17 bases outside the gene matches. Germline-derived CDR1 and CDR2 are SNHLY and FYNNEI.

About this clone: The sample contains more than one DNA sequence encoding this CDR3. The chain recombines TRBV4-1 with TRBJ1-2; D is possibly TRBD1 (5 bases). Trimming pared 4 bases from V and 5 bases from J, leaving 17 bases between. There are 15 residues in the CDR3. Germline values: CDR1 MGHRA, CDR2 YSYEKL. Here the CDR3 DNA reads TGCGCCAGCAGCCCCTTGGATCGGGAGGGGTATGGCTACACCTTC. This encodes CASSPLDREGYGYTF.

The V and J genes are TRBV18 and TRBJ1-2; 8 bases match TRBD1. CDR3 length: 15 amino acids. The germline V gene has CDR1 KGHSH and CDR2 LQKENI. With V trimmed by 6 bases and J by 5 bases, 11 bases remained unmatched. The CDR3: CASSGDRGARYGYTF. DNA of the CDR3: TGTGCCAGCTCGGGCGACAGGGGCGCTAGGTATGGCTACACCTTC. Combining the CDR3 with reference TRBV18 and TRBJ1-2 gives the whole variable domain NAGVMQNPRHLVRRRGQEARLRCSPMKGHSHVYWYRQLPEEGLKFMVYLQKENIIDESGMPKERFSAEFPKEGPSILRIQQVVRGDSAAYFCASSGDRGARYGYTFGSGTRLTVV.

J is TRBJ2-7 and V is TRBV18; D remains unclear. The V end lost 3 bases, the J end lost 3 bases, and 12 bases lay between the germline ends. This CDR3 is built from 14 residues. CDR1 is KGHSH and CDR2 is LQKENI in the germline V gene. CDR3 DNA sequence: TGTGCCAGCTCACCGCAATCTTCACACTACGAGCAGTACTTC. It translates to CASSPQSSHYEQYF. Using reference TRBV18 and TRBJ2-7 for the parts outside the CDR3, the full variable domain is NAGVMQNPRHLVRRRGQEARLRCSPMKGHSHVYWYRQLPEEGLKFMVYLQKENIIDESGMPKERFSAEFPKEGPSILRIQQVVRGDSAAYFCASSPQSSHYEQYFGPGTRLTVT.

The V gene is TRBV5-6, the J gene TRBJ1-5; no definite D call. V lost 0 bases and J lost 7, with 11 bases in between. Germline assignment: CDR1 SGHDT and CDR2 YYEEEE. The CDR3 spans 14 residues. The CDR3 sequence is CASSLAGGGQPQHF. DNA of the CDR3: TGTGCCAGCAGCTTGGCCGGCGGAGGCCAGCCCCAGCATTTT.